The 16 T cell receptor beta chains below were found in one sample sequenced in a study of OX40 agonist ivuxolimab in advanced cancers. Sequencing used immunoSEQ multiplex PCR; TCRdb keeps in-frame clones, though not all of them. The sample records 15,000 to 20,000 clones, roughly 84% being singletons. Sequencing used CD4+ or CD8+ T cells sorted from blood, obtained in a trial of the OX40 agonist ivuxolimab. The receptors shown here come from an adult with an advanced solid tumor such as melanoma, head and neck, liver or kidney cancer.

This chain connects TRBV5-1 to TRBJ2-1; 11 nucleotides line up with TRBD2. CDR1 is SGHRS and CDR2 is YFSETQ in the germline V gene. The CDR3 has 18 residues. V dropped 0 bases and J dropped 0; count of bases not matched to a gene: 5. CDR3 sequence (DNA): TGCGCCAGCAGCTTGGGAGCTAGCGGGGGGCACTCCTACAATGAGCAGTTCTTC. Encoded protein: CASSLGASGGHSYNEQFF.

This chain uses TRBV21-1 with TRBJ2-7; TRBD2 was called by the table and not checked on the DNA. TRBV21-1 is described as a pseudogene. The CDR3 loop spans 18 amino acids. The CDR3 reads CASSKSLGSGPYSYEQYF. The CDR3 DNA is TGTGCCAGCAGCAAAAGTCTTGGTAGCGGACCTTACTCCTACGAGCAGTACTTC.

CDR3 sequence (DNA): TGTGCCAGCAGTTTAGGGGTCAGGGGAACTGAAGCTTTCTTT. As protein: CASSLGVRGTEAFF. J is TRBJ1-1 and V is TRBV27, with a weak D call TRBD1 (6 bases). Looked up from germline, CDR1 is MNHEY and CDR2 is SMNVEV (reference sequence). The length of the CDR3 is 14 residues. With 2 bases removed from V and 5 bases from J, the gap between germline ends came to 12 bases.

The chain has TRBV5-1 and TRBJ2-5; TRBD2 might be the D (5 bases). Per germline, CDR1 SGHRS and CDR2 YFSETQ. V shed 0 bases and J shed 12 bases, with 15 bases lying between them. The CDR3 length is 13 residues. CDR3 sequence reads: CASSLDAGWGKYF. For the CDR3, the DNA is TGCGCCAGCAGCTTGGATGCGGGTTGGGGAAAGTACTTC. The entire variable domain, with the rest obtained from reference TRBV5-1 and TRBJ2-5, is as follows: KAGVTQTPRYLIKTRGQQVTLSCSPISGHRSVSWYQQTPGQGLQFLFEYFSETQRNKGNFPGRFSGRQFSNSRSEMNVSTLELGDSALYLCASSLDAGWGKYFGPGTRLLVL.

The chain joins TRBV7-9 to TRBJ1-2, with 7 bases fitting TRBD1. This CDR3 is built from 14 residues. Trimming cost V 1 base and J 7 bases; bases outside gene matches: 6. Germline V gene data show CDR1 as SEHNR and CDR2 as FQNEAQ (reference sequence). The CDR3 nucleotides read TGTGCCAGCAGCTTAGAAACAGGGGAGGCTGGCTACACCTTC. Its protein is CASSLETGEAGYTF.

The chain carries TRBV7-2 and TRBJ2-1; D uncertain. The CDR3 sequence is 14 residues long. Between the trimmed V and J ends, which lost 2 bases and 8 bases, there was a span of 13 bases. Germline assignment: CDR1 SGHTA and CDR2 FQGNSA. This CDR3 reads CASSLIESGYEQFF. The CDR3 nucleotides read TGTGCCAGCAGCTTAATTGAGAGTGGGTATGAGCAGTTCTTC.

V and J are TRBV2 and TRBJ1-5; the match to TRBD1 covers 9 bases. This CDR3 contains 13 residues. The V gene end was trimmed by 7 bases and the J gene end by 7 bases; junction bases not matched to a gene: 5. CDR1 SNHLY and CDR2 FYNNEI come from the germline V gene. The chain's CDR3 is CASMTGGMQPQHF. The CDR3, as DNA: TGTGCCAGCATGACAGGGGGAATGCAGCCCCAGCATTTT.

In nucleotides, the CDR3 is TGTGCCAGCAGCCCGTCGATAGCCAAAAACATTCAGTACTTC. Translated, it gives CASSPSIAKNIQYF. The chain joins TRBV7-8 to TRBJ2-4; D is ambiguous. The ends were cut back, 5 bases at V and 0 bases at J, with 8 bases in the middle. Per germline, CDR1 SGHVS and CDR2 FQNEAQ. CDR3 length: 14 residues.

V gene TRBV5-4 combines with J gene TRBJ2-7; D perhaps matches TRBD1 (6 bases). From germline, CDR1 is SGHNT and CDR2 YYREEE (reference sequence). This CDR3 contains 14 residues. The V end was cut by 0 bases, the J end by 5 bases, with 12 bases between. The CDR3 nucleotides are TGTGCCAGCAGCTTGGGGGGGCTTTACAACGAGCAGTACTTC. Encoded protein: CASSLGGLYNEQYF.

The chain joins TRBV23-1 to TRBJ1-1; D not certain. TRBV23-1 is reported as an ORF; its role is uncertain. The CDR3 sequence is 16 residues long. V was clipped by 5 bases and J by 4 bases, with 20 bases between them. The CDR3: CASSREDPLKGTEAFF. The DNA of the CDR3 is TGCGCCAGCAGTAGAGAGGACCCCCTAAAGGGCACTGAAGCTTTCTTT.

The chain links TRBV7-9 to TRBJ1-1; D unresolved. V was shortened by 6 bases and J by 0 bases, with 17 bases between the two germline ends. Germline CDR1 SEHNR, CDR2 FQNEAQ (reference sequence). This CDR3 has 16 amino acids. CDR3 sequence reads: CASRIFSIPVNTEAFF. CDR3 bases: TGTGCCAGCAGGATTTTCAGCATTCCGGTGAACACTGAAGCTTTCTTT. The full variable domain, its missing parts supplied by reference TRBV7-9 and TRBJ1-1, is DTGVSQNPRHKITKRGQNVTFRCDPISEHNRLYWYRQTLGQGPEFLTYFQNEAQLEKSRLLSDRFSAERPKGSFSTLEIQRTEQGDSAMYLCASRIFSIPVNTEAFFGQGTRLTVV.

The chain links TRBV5-4 to TRBJ1-1; D uncertain. The CDR3 has 16 amino acids. Per the germline V gene, CDR1 is SGHNT and CDR2 is YYREEE (reference sequence). The V end lost 4 bases, the J end lost 0 bases, and 16 bases lay between the germline ends. The DNA of the CDR3 is TGTGCCAGCAGCGCTGATATGGAGGTGTTGAACACTGAAGCTTTCTTT. Its protein is CASSADMEVLNTEAFF.

The V gene is TRBV29-1, the J gene TRBJ2-7; 7 nucleotides align to TRBD2. The CDR3 is 13 amino acids. Germline loops: CDR1 SQVTM, CDR2 ANQGSEA. The ends lost 7 bases at V and 1 base at J; junction bases unmatched: 7. The CDR3 DNA reads as TGCAGCGCCAATAGCGGGTCTTCCTACGAGCAGTACTTC. Translation gives CSANSGSSYEQYF.

The chain recombines TRBV7-8 with TRBJ2-7, with TRBD2 matching over 9 bases. CDR3 length: 14 residues. J lost 4 bases, V lost 2 bases, and 3 bases had no gene match. The V gene's germline CDR1 is SGHVS and CDR2 FQNEAQ. CDR3 region: CASSLTLAGYEQYF. The DNA for the CDR3 is TGTGCCAGCAGCTTAACCCTAGCGGGATACGAGCAGTACTTC.

The chain uses TRBV2 and TRBJ1-6, with D possibly TRBD1 on 6 matching bases. V lost 5 bases to trimming and J lost 12 bases, with 23 bases between them. Germline V gene data show CDR1 as SNHLY and CDR2 as FYNNEI. The CDR3 is 16 residues long. CDR3 sequence (DNA): TGTGCCAGCAGTTACATAACAGGGATCGGGGTAAAACCCCTCCACTTT. Translating it yields CASSYITGIGVKPLHF.

The chain combines TRBV27 with TRBJ1-5; possibly TRBD1 for D (6 bases). Germline V gene data show CDR1 as MNHEY and CDR2 as SMNVEV (reference sequence). The CDR3 is 14 amino acids. Deletions cut 2 bases from V and 7 bases from J, with 12 bases between. CDR3 in DNA: TGTGCCAGCAGTTTAGGCGGGGGGGGCCAGCCCCAGCATTTT. Protein product: CASSLGGGGQPQHF.